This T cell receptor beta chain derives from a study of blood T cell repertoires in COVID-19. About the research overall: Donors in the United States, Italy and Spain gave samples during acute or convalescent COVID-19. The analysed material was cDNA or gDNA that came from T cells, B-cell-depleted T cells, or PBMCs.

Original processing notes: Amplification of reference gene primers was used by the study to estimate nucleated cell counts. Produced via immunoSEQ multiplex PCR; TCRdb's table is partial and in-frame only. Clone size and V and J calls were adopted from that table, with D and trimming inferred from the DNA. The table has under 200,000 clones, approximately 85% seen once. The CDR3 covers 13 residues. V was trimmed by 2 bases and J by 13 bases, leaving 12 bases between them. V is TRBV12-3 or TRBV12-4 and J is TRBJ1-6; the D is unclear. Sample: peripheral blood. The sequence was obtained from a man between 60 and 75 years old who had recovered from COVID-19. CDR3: CASSLPLSQPLHF. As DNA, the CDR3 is TGTGCCAGCAGTTTACCTCTCTCGCAGCCCCTCCACTTT.